This TCR beta chain was recorded in a study of blood T cell repertoires in COVID-19. About the study: There were acute and convalescent COVID-19 samples, and they came from the United States, Italy and Spain.

The table came from immunoSEQ multiplex PCR; TCRdb's copy has only in-frame clones and leaves some out. The table lists around 150,000 clones, over 90% of them singletons. V was shortened by 3 bases and J by 4 bases, with 22 bases between the two germline ends. The CDR3 length is 19 residues. From germline, CDR1 is LNHDA and CDR2 SQIVND (reference sequence). The sequence came from a woman between 55 and 75 years old with COVID-19, enrolled during active disease. This sequence joins TRBV19 and TRBJ1-6; the D gene is possibly TRBD1 (5 bases). Sequences were obtained from peripheral blood. CDR3 in amino acids: CASSIRTTLSPRYNSPLHF. CDR3 coding DNA: TGTGCCAGTAGTATTCGGACAACCCTTTCCCCGCGATATAATTCACCCCTCCACTTT.